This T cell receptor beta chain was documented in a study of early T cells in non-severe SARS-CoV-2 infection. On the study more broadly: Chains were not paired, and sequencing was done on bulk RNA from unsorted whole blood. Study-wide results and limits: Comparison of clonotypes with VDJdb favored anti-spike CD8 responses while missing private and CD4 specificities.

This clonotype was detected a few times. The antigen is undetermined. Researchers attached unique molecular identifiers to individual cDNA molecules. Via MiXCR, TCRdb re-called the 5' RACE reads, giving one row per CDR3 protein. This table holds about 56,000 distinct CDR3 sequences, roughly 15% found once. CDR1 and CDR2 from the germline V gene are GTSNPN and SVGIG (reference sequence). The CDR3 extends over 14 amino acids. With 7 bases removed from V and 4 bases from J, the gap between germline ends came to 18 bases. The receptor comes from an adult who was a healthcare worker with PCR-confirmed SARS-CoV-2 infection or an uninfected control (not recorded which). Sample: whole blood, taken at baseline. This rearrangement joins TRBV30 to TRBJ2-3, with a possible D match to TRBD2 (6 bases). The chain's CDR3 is CASPGATGSDTQYF. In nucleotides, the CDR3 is TGTGCCTCCCCGGGAGCAACCGGATCAGATACGCAGTATTTT.